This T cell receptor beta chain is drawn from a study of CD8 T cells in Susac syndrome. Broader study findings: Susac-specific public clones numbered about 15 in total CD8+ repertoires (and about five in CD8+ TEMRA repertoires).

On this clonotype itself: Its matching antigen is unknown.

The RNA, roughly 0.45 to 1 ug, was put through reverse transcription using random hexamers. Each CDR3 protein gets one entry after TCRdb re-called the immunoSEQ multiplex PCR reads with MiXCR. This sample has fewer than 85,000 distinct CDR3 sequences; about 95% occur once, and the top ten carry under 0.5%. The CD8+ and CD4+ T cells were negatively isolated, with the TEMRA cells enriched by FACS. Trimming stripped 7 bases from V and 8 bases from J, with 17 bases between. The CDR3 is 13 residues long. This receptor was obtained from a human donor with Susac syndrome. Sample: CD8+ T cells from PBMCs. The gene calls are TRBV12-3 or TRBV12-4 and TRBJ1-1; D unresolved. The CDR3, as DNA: TGTGCCAGCACCGCAACCGGACGGGTAGAAGCTTTCTTT. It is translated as CASTATGRVEAFF.